This T cell receptor (beta chain) is drawn from a study of blood T cell repertoires in COVID-19. Overall study context: Samples taken during acute and convalescent COVID-19 were collected in the United States, Italy and Spain.

Enrolled through a virtual design, the participants were between roughly 18 and 95 years of age and came from 24 US areas. Self-reported history from a screening survey and questionnaire set each donor's cohort. All recovered Cohort 3 donors got two negative PCRs, got clearance, or saw symptom resolution. Profiled with immunoSEQ multiplex PCR; TCRdb holds only in-frame clones, not every one. The data show roughly 180,000 clones, approximately 85% seen once. Specimen: PBMCs or T cells enriched from blood (not recorded which). The clonotype was recovered from a man aged 35-49 years who had recovered from COVID-19.

CDR3: CASSLILRTSSYNSPLHF. CDR3 sequence (DNA): TGTGCCAGCAGCTTAATACTCCGGACAAGCTCCTATAATTCACCCCTCCACTTT. The rearrangement uses TRBV28 and TRBJ1-6; tentative D call: TRBD1 (5 bases). V was clipped by 6 bases and J by 0 bases, with 18 bases between them. Germline assignment: CDR1 MDHEN and CDR2 SYDVKM. The CDR3 totals 18 residues.